The table lists the clone carrying this T cell receptor beta chain with a few counts. Its specificity is unknown. One entry per CDR3 protein results from TCRdb running MiXCR on the 5' RACE reads. The table shows 500,000 or so distinct CDR3 sequences, with 14% occurring only once. CDR1 LNHDA and CDR2 SQIVND come from the germline V gene (reference sequence). This CDR3 region has 14 residues. V trimming: 5 bases; J trimming: 5 bases; junction bases outside the gene matches: 4. The data were taken from a study of identical twins. Notes on the study in general: Cord blood's abundant beta clonotypes had fewer insertions, unlike memory repertoires.

These data are also associated with another study on yellow fever vaccine responses in identical twins.

The source of this sequence is a woman under 30 in good health. The chain is built from TRBV19 and TRBJ2-1, with TRBD2 identical over 9 bases. Sequencing used CD4+ T cells sorted from blood. The CDR3 sequence: CASSASGAHNEQFF. CDR3 coding DNA: TGTGCCAGTAGTGCTAGCGGGGCCCACAATGAGCAGTTCTTC.